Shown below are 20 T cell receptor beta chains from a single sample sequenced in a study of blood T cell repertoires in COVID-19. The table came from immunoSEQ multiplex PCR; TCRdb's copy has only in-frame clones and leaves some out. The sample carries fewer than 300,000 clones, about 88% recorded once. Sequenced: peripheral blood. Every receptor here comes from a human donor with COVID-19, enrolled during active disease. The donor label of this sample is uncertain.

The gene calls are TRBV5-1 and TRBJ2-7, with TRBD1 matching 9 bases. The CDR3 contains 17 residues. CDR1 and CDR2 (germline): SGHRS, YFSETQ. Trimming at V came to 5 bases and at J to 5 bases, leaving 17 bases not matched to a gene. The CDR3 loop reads CASSPASGQGSLDEQYF. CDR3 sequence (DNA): TGCGCCAGCAGTCCTGCCTCCGGACAGGGGAGCTTAGACGAGCAGTACTTC.

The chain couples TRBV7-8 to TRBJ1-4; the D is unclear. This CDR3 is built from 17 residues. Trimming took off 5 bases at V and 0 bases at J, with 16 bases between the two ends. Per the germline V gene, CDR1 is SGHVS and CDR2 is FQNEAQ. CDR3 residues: CASSPPRRSATNEKLFF. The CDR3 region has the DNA TGTGCCAGCAGCCCACCGAGGAGGAGTGCAACTAATGAAAAACTGTTTTTT.

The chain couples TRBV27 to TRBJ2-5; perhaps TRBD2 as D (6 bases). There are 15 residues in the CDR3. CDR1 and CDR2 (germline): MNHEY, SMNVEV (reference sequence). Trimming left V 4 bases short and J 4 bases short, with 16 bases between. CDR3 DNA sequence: TGTGCCAGCAGTTCCTACCTCGGGGGAAGAGAGACCCAGTACTTC. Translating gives CASSSYLGGRETQYF.

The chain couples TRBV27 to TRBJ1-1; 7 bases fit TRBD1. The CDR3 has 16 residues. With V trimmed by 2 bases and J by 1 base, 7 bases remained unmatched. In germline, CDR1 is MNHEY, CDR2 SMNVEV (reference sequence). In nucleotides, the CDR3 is TGTGCCAGCAGTTTAGGGCAGGGGACAGCGAACACTGAAGCTTTCTTT. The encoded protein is CASSLGQGTANTEAFF.

DNA for the CDR3: TGTGCCAGCTCACCCTCGGGAGGACCTTACAATGAGCAGTTCTTC. It is translated as CASSPSGGPYNEQFF. The gene calls are TRBV18 and TRBJ2-1, with 7 bases that match TRBD2. The germline V gene has CDR1 KGHSH and CDR2 LQKENI. The J segment lost 4 bases and the V segment lost 3 bases, leaving 6 bases of the junction unmatched. The CDR3 length is 15 residues.

The CDR3 DNA sequence: TGTGCCAGTAGGGGTAGTCGGGGGACCGAGCAGTTCTTC. Protein sequence: CASRGSRGTEQFF. V and J are TRBV19 and TRBJ2-1; tentative D call: TRBD2 (6 bases). The CDR3 contains 13 residues. V was cut by 6 bases and J by 10 bases, with 16 bases left in between. Germline V lookup: CDR1 LNHDA, CDR2 SQIVND (reference sequence).

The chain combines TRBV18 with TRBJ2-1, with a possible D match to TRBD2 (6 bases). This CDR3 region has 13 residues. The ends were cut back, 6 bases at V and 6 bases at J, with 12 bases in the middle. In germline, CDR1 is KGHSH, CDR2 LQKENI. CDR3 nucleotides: TGTGCCAGCTCTTGGGAGGAATTCAATGAGCAGTTCTTC. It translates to CASSWEEFNEQFF. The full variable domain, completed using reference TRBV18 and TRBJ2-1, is NAGVMQNPRHLVRRRGQEARLRCSPMKGHSHVYWYRQLPEEGLKFMVYLQKENIIDESGMPKERFSAEFPKEGPSILRIQQVVRGDSAAYFCASSWEEFNEQFFGPGTRLTVL.

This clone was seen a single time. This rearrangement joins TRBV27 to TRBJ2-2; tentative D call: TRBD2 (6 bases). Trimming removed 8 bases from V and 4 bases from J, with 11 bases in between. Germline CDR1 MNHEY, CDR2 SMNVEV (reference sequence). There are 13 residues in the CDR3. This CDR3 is CASRLVGTGELFF. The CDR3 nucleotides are TGTGCCAGCCGACTAGTAGGCACCGGGGAGCTGTTTTTT.

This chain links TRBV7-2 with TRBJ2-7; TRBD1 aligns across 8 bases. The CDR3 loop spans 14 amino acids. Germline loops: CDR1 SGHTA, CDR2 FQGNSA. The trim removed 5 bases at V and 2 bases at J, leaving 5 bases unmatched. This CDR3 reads CASSPDRAAYEQYF. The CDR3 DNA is TGTGCCAGCAGCCCGGACAGGGCGGCCTACGAGCAGTACTTC. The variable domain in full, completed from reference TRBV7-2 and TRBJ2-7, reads GAGVSQSPSNKVTEKGKDVELRCDPISGHTALYWYRQSLGQGLEFLIYFQGNSAPDKSGLPSDRFSAERTGGSVSTLTIQRTQQEDSAVYLCASSPDRAAYEQYFGPGTRLTVT.

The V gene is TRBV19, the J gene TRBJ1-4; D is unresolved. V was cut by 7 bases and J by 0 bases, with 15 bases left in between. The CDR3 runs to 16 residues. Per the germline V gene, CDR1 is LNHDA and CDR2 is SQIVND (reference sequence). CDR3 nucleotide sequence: TGTGCCAGTATCCTTGAGGTGGGAGCAACTAATGAAAAACTGTTTTTT. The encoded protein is CASILEVGATNEKLFF. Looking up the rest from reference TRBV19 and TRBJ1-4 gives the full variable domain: DGGITQSPKYLFRKEGQNVTLSCEQNLNHDAMYWYRQDPGQGLRLIYYSQIVNDFQKGDIAEGYSVSREKKESFPLTVTSAQKNPTAFYLCASILEVGATNEKLFFGSGTQLSVL.

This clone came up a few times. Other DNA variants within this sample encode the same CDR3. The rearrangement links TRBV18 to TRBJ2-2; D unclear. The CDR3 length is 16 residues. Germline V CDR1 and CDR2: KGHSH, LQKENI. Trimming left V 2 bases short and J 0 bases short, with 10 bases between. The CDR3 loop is CASSPTGGANTGELFF. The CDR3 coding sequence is TGTGCCAGCTCACCAACCGGCGGAGCGAACACCGGGGAGCTGTTTTTT.

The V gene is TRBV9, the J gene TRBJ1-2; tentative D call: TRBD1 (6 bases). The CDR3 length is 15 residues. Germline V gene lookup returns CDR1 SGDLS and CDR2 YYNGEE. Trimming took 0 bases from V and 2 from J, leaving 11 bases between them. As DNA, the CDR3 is TGTGCCAGCAGCGTAGGTAAAAGGGGGAACTATGGCTACACCTTC. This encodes CASSVGKRGNYGYTF.

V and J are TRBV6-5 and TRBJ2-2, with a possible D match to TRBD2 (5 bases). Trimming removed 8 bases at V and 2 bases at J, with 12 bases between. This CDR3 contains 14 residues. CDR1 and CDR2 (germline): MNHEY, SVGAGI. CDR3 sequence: CASLGAINTGELFF. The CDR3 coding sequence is TGTGCCAGCCTGGGAGCAATTAACACCGGGGAGCTGTTTTTT.

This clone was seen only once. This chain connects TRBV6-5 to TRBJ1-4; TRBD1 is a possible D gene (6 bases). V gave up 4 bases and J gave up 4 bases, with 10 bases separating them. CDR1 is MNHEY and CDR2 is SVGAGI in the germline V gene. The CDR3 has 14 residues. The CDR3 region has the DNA TGTGCCAGCAGTTGGGGAGGGGGTAATGAAAAACTGTTTTTT. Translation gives CASSWGGGNEKLFF.

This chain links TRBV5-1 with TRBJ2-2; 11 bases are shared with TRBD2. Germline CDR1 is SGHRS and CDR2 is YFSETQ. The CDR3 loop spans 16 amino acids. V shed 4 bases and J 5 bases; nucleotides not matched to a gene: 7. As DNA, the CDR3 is TGCGCCAGCAGCCCCAGGGGGACTAGCGGAACCGGGGAGCTGTTTTTT. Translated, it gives CASSPRGTSGTGELFF.

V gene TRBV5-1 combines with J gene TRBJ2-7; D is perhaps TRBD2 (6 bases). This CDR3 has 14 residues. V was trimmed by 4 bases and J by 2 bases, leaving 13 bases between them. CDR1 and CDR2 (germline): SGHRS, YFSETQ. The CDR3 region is CASSPTRRPYEQYF. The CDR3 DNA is TGCGCCAGCAGCCCGACTAGGAGACCCTACGAGCAGTACTTC.

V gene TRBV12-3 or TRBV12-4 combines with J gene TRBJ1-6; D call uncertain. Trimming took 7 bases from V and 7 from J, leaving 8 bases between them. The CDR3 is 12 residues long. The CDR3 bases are TGTGCCAGCACTAGAGGGAATTCACCCCTCCACTTT. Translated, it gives CASTRGNSPLHF.

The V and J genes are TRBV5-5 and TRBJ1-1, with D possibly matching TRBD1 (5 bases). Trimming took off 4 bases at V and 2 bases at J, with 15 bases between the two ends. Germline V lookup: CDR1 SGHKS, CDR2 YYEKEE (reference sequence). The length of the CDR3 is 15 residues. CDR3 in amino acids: CASSLIGQPNTEAFF. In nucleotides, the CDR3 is TGTGCCAGCAGCCTTATTGGACAACCAAACACTGAAGCTTTCTTT.

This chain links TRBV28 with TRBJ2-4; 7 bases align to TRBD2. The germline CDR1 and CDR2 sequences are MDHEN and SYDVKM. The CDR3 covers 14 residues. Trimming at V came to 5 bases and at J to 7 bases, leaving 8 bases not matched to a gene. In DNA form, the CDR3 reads TGTGCCAGCAGTCCTTTAAGCGGGATGAACATTCAGTACTTC. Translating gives CASSPLSGMNIQYF.

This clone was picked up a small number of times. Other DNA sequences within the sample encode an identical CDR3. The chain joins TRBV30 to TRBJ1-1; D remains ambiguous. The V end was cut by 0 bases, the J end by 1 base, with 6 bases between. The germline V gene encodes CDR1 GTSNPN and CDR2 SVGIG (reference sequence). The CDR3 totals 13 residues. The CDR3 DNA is TGTGCCTGGAGTGTAAACAAGAACACTGAAGCTTTCTTT. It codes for CAWSVNKNTEAFF.